These 18 T cell receptor beta chains were sequenced from one sample in a study of molecular identifiers for immune sequencing clone quantification. TCRdb re-called the PCR reads with MiXCR, one entry per CDR3 protein. The sample comprises some 680,000 distinct CDR3 sequences, about 25% of which are singletons, and approximately 0.75% rests with the top ten. What was sequenced was naive CD8+ T cells from blood, with Jurkat cell RNA spiked in. Subset of the sample: FACS-sorted CD8+CD4-CCR7+CD45RA+ naive T cells. Receptor source: a human donor in good health. Some libraries in this study had Jurkat cell RNA spiked in.

The table lists this clonotype with a few counts. The J gene is TRBJ1-3, the V gene TRBV7-9; D gene uncertain. The V gene lost 4 bases and the J gene lost 3 bases, with 10 bases spanning the gap. This CDR3 contains 14 residues. Germline V gene sequence: CDR1 SEHNR, CDR2 FQNEAQ (reference sequence). In nucleotides, the CDR3 is TGTGCCAGCAGCTCCCTTTTCCTTGGAAACACCATATATTTT. It yields the protein CASSSLFLGNTIYF.

This clonotype was counted between two and nine times. The rearrangement joins TRBV6-2 or TRBV6-3 to TRBJ2-3, with 11 bases identical to TRBD2. The length of the CDR3 is 18 residues. Germline V gene sequence: CDR1 MNHEY, CDR2 SVGEGT. Unmatched junction bases numbered 13, after V lost 2 bases and J lost 6 bases. The DNA for the CDR3 is TGTGCCAGCAGTTACCGAACTTATAGCGGGGGGGCATCGGATACGCAGTATTTT. This sequence encodes CASSYRTYSGGASDTQYF.

Ten or more counts support this clonotype. The genes are TRBV4-3 and TRBJ1-5; D not resolved. V was cut by 1 base and J by 0 bases, with 7 bases left in between. The CDR3 is 15 residues long. Looked up from germline, CDR1 is LGHNA and CDR2 is YSLEER. In DNA, the CDR3 is TGCGCCAGCAGCCAAGGGGTCAATAGCAATCAGCCCCAGCATTTT. Amino acid sequence: CASSQGVNSNQPQHF.

A word on this clonotype: A much bigger clone sits one base away, suggesting this may be a read error. The rearrangement joins TRBV3-1 to TRBJ1-1, with D hard to call. Germline V gene data show CDR1 as LGHDT and CDR2 as YNNKEL (reference sequence). The CDR3 is 15 residues long. The DNA for the CDR3 is TGTGCCAGCAGCCCCCGGTGGAGTGAGAACACTGAAGCTTCCTTT. Protein sequence: CASSPRWSENTEASF.

This clonotype was seen repeatedly, ten times or more. The chain couples TRBV2 to TRBJ2-6; D is unclear. Germline CDR1 reads SNHLY; CDR2 reads FYNNEI. Deletions cut 3 bases from V and 1 base from J, with 10 bases between. The CDR3 is made up of 16 amino acids. The CDR3 DNA reads as TGTGCCAGCAGTGAGACCCCGCTTTCTGGGGCCAACGTCCTGACTTTC. Protein product: CASSETPLSGANVLTF. Supplemented by reference TRBV2 and TRBJ2-6, the full variable domain reads EPEVTQTPSHQVTQMGQEVILRCVPISNHLYFYWYRQILGQKVEFLVSFYNNEISEKSEIFDDQFSVERPDGSNFTLKIRSTKLEDSAMYFCASSETPLSGANVLTFGAGSRLTVL.

The chain links TRBV2 to TRBJ1-2; D is unresolved. The V end lost 4 bases, the J end lost 5 bases, and 11 bases lay between the germline ends. CDR3 length equals 13 residues. Germline V gene lookup returns CDR1 SNHLY and CDR2 FYNNEI. The CDR3 nucleotides read TGTGCCAGCAGTGGTCGCTACAATTATGGCTACACCTTC. It specifies CASSGRYNYGYTF. Full variable domain (rest looked up from reference TRBV2 and TRBJ1-2): EPEVTQTPSHQVTQMGQEVILRCVPISNHLYFYWYRQILGQKVEFLVSFYNNEISEKSEIFDDQFSVERPDGSNFTLKIRSTKLEDSAMYFCASSGRYNYGYTFGSGTRLTVV.

This clonotype was seen repeatedly, ten times or more. The rearrangement links TRBV12-3 or TRBV12-4 to TRBJ1-5, with a tentative D call TRBD1 (6 bases). Trimming removed 6 bases from V and 7 bases from J, with 16 bases in between. The CDR3 consists of 14 residues. The chain's CDR3 is CASRLGGAGQPQHF. Written as DNA, the CDR3 is TGTGCCAGCAGACTCGGGGGGGCAGGACAGCCCCAGCATTTT.

Note on this clonotype: A read error may be the cause here, since a much bigger clone is one base away. The chain joins TRBV2 to TRBJ2-3, with 8 bases lining up with TRBD2. Germline CDR1 SNHLY, CDR2 FYNNEI. The CDR3 contains 17 residues. Here the CDR3 DNA reads TGTGCCAGCAGTGAGGAAATTAGCGGGGTAACCACAGATACGCGGTATTTT. Residues: CASSEEISGVTTDTRYF.

This clonotype was counted a single time. Being one base from a much bigger clone, this may be a read error. The chain links TRBV6-5 to TRBJ2-3, with 10 nucleotides matching TRBD2. Germline loops: CDR1 MNHEY, CDR2 SVGAGI. The CDR3 contains 16 residues. CDR3 DNA: TGTGCCACCCACGGGAGCGGGGGGGTAAATACAGATACGCAGTGTTTT. This gives the protein CATHGSGGVNTDTQCF.

This clonotype has a count of ten or more. V usage is TRBV4-1 and J usage is TRBJ2-5; D gene ambiguous. V lost 0 bases and J lost 2, with 10 bases in between. The CDR3 is 15 amino acids. CDR1 is MGHRA and CDR2 is YSYEKL in the germline V gene. CDR3: CASSQDLELQETQYF. In nucleotides, the CDR3 is TGCGCCAGCAGCCAAGATTTAGAGCTACAAGAGACCCAGTACTTC.

This clonotype appeared once. Since a much larger clone is just one base distant, this may be a read error. Written as DNA, the CDR3 is TGTGCCAGCAGCCAAGCGGGAGTCGGGGAGACCCGGTACTTC. It translates to CASSQAGVGETRYF. The V gene is TRBV3-1, the J gene TRBJ2-5; D is possibly TRBD2 (6 bases). Per germline, CDR1 LGHDT and CDR2 YNNKEL (reference sequence). The CDR3 spans 14 residues.

The chain has TRBV9 and TRBJ2-3, with D perhaps TRBD2 (5 bases). The germline V gene encodes CDR1 SGDLS and CDR2 YYNGEE. V was clipped by 0 bases and J by 4 bases, with 12 bases between them. The CDR3 extends over 15 amino acids. CDR3 DNA sequence: TGTGCCAGCAGCGTAGAAGGGCTAGCAGCAGATACGCAGTATTTT. Its translation is CASSVEGLAADTQYF.

This clonotype has just a few counts. J is TRBJ2-7 and V is TRBV29-1; tentatively, D is TRBD1 or TRBD2 (6 bases each). Germline values: CDR1 SQVTM, CDR2 ANQGSEA. The CDR3 loop spans 13 amino acids. V dropped 7 bases and J dropped 7 bases, with 20 bases sitting between them. Written as DNA, the CDR3 is TGCAGCGCCGAGGGGGGAAGTAGGGGGGAGCAGTACTTC. Translated: CSAEGGSRGEQYF.

This clonotype has more than one count but fewer than ten. The chain uses TRBV6-2 or TRBV6-3 and TRBJ2-4; the match to TRBD1 covers 10 bases. From germline, CDR1 is MNHEY and CDR2 SVGEGT. Trimming at V came to 5 bases and at J to 0 bases, leaving 10 bases not matched to a gene. This CDR3 has 18 residues. CDR3 bases: TGTGCCAGCAGTCGAGGGACAGGGGAAACTCTAGCCAAAAACATTCAGTACTTC. Translating gives CASSRGTGETLAKNIQYF.

This clonotype was recorded a few times. At one end, the junction sequence differs from germline, possibly due to a read error. This chain links TRBV7-9 with TRBJ2-2; 8 positions match TRBD1. Germline CDR1 SEHNR, CDR2 FQNEAQ (reference sequence). CDR3 length: 15 residues. DNA for the CDR3: TGTGCCGGCAGATCCGGGACAGGCCGGACCGGGGAGCTGTTTTTT. Translating gives CAGRSGTGRTGELFF. Together with reference TRBV7-9 and TRBJ2-2, the CDR3 gives the full variable domain: DTGVSQNPRHKITKRGQNVTFRCDPISEHNRLYWYRQTLGQGPEFLTYFQNEAQLEKSRLLSDRFSAERPKGSFSTLEIQRTEQGDSAMYLCAGRSGTGRTGELFFGEGSRLTVL.

The count of this clonotype is one. The junction shows a germline mismatch at one end, possibly a read error. The chain uses TRBV6-6 and TRBJ2-6, with 14 positions matching TRBD2. This CDR3 is built from 19 residues. The V gene's germline CDR1 is MNHNY and CDR2 SVGAGI (reference sequence). The CDR3 is CASSYLGLAGATGANILTF. CDR3 in DNA: TGTGCCAGCAGTTACCTGGGACTAGCGGGGGCTACTGGGGCCAACATCCTGACTTTC.

The chain carries TRBV13 and TRBJ1-3; possibly TRBD1 for D (5 bases). CDR3 length: 16 residues. V was clipped by 3 bases and J by 2 bases, with 14 bases between them. Looked up from germline, CDR1 is PRHDT and CDR2 is FYEKMQ (reference sequence). CDR3 amino acids: CASSLAGALAGNTIYF. The DNA for the CDR3 is TGTGCCAGCAGCTTGGCTGGGGCTCTCGCTGGAAACACCATATATTTT.

In the case of this clonotype: With a much larger clone just one base away, this may be a read error. The rearrangement joins TRBV2 to TRBJ2-1; 9 nucleotides agree with TRBD1. The CDR3 is 16 amino acids. Germline CDR1 is SNHLY and CDR2 is FYNNEI. In DNA form, the CDR3 reads TGTGCCAGCAGTCCGGACAGGGGAGGCTCCTACAATGGGCAGTTCTTC. Translated: CASSPDRGGSYNGQFF.